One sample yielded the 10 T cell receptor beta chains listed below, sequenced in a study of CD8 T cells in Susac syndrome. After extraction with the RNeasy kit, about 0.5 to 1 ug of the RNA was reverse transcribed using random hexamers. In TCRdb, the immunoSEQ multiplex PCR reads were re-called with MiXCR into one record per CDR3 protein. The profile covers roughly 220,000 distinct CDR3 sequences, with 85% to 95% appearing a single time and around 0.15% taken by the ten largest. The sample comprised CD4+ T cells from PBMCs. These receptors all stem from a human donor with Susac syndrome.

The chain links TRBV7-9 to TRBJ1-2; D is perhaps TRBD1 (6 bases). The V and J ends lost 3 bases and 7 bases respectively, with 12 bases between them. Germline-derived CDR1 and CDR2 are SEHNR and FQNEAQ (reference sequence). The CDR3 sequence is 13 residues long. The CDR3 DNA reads TGTGCCAGCAGCTTCCGGGACACCCGTGGCTACACCTTC. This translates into CASSFRDTRGYTF.

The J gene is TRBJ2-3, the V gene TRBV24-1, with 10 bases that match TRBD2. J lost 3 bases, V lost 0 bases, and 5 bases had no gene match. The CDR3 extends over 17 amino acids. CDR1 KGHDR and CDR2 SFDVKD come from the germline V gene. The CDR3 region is CATSDLQTSGETDTQYF. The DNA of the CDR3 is TGTGCCACCAGTGATTTGCAAACTAGCGGGGAAACAGATACGCAGTATTTT.

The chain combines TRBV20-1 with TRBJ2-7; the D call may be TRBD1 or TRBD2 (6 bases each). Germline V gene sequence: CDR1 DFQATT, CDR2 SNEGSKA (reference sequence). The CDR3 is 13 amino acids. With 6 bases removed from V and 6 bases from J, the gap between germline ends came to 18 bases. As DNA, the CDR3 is TGCAGTGCCGCACAGGGAGGTATCCTCGAGCAGTACTTC. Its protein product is CSAAQGGILEQYF.

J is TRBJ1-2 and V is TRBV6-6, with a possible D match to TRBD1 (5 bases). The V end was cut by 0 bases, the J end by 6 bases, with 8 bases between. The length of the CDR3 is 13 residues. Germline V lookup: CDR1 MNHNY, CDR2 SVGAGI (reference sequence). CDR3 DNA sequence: TGTGCCAGCAGTTACTCGCAAGGGGATGGCTACACCTTC. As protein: CASSYSQGDGYTF.

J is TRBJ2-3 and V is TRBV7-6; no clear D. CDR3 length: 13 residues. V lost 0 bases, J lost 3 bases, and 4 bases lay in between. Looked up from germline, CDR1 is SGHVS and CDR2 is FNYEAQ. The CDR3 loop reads CASSLAVTDTQYF. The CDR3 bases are TGTGCCAGCAGCTTAGCCGTAACAGATACGCAGTATTTT. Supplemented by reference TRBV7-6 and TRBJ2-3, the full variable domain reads GAGVSQSPRYKVTKRGQDVALRCDPISGHVSLYWYRQALGQGPEFLTYFNYEAQQDKSGLPNDRFSAERPEGSISTLTIQRTEQRDSAMYRCASSLAVTDTQYFGPGTRLTVL.

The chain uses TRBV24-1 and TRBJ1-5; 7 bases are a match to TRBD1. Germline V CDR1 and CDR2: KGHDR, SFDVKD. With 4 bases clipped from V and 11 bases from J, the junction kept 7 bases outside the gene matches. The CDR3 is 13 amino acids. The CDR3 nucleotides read TGTGCCACCAGTGACAGCAGCAGGGGGGCCCAGCATTTT. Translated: CATSDSSRGAQHF.

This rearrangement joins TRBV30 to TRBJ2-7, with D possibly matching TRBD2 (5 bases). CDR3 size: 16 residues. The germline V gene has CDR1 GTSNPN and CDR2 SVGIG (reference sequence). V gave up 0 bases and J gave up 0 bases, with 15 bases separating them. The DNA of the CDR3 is TGTGCCTGGAGTGTACGGAGGCTCCTGAGCTCCTACGAGCAGTACTTC. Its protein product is CAWSVRRLLSSYEQYF.

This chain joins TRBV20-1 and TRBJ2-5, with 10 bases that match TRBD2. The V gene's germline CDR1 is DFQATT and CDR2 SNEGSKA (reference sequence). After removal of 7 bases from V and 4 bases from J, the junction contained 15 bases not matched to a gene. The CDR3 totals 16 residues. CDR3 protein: CSGVGAGTSDRETQYF. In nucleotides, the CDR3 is TGCAGTGGAGTTGGTGCCGGGACTAGCGATAGAGAGACCCAGTACTTC.

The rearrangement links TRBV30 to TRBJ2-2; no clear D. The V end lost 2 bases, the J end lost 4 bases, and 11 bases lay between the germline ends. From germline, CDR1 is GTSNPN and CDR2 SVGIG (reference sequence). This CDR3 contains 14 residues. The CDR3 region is CAWSIGIGTGELFF. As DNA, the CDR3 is TGTGCCTGGAGTATTGGGATTGGCACCGGGGAGCTGTTTTTT. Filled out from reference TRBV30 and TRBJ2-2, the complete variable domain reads SQTIHQWPATLVQPVGSPLSLECTVEGTSNPNLYWYRQAAGRGLQLLFYSVGIGQISSEVPQNLSASRPQDRQFILSSKKLLLSDSGFYLCAWSIGIGTGELFFGEGSRLTVL.

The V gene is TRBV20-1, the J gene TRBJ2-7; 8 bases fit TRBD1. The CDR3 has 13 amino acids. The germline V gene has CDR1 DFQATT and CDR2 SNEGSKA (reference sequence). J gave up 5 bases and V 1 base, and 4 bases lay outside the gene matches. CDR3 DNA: TGCAGTGCTAGAGCAGGGGGCGTCGACGAGCAGTACTTC. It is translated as CSARAGGVDEQYF.